A selection of T cell receptor beta chains follows, all from one sample in a study of blood T cell repertoires in COVID-19. The data were produced by immunoSEQ multiplex PCR, yet TCRdb's version contains in-frame clones alone and is incomplete. The profile shows a few hundred thousand clones, over 75% of them singletons. Material for sequencing was peripheral blood. The receptors derive from a woman aged 45-59 years with active or convalescent COVID-19. CDR3s include the opening cysteine and the closing phenylalanine or tryptophan. Each record gives: clone size, D gene, J gene, V gene, CDR3 protein, CDR3 DNA. D genes are given only for firm matches. Where a row states a size, it is once, few, many or the class of an expanded clone; other rows omit it.

size: .; D: TRBD1; J: TRBJ2-1; V: TRBV27; CDR3: CASLDRVSGEQFF; DNA: TGTGCCAGCCTTGACAGGGTAAGCGGTGAGCAGTTCTTC
size: .; D: .; J: TRBJ1-5; V: TRBV4-3; CDR3: CASSQDGGEMQPQHF; DNA: TGCGCCAGCAGCCAAGATGGGGGGGAGATGCAGCCCCAGCATTTT
size: once; D: TRBD1; J: TRBJ1-5; V: TRBV11-3; CDR3: CASNPIPGQGDLNQPQHF; DNA: TGTGCCAGCAACCCGATCCCGGGACAGGGAGATTTGAATCAGCCCCAGCATTTT
size: .; D: TRBD1; J: TRBJ1-5; V: TRBV19; CDR3: CASKGTGTGQPQHF; DNA: TGTGCCAGTAAGGGGACAGGGACGGGTCAGCCCCAGCATTTT
size: .; D: TRBD1; J: TRBJ1-2; V: TRBV5-4; CDR3: CASRSPGQDSPYTF; DNA: TGTGCCAGCAGATCCCCGGGACAGGACTCTCCCTACACCTTC
size: .; D: .; J: TRBJ1-2; V: TRBV28; CDR3: CASRQDRSFYGYTF; DNA: TGTGCCAGCAGGCAGGACAGATCTTTCTATGGCTACACCTTC
size: .; D: TRBD2; J: TRBJ2-7; V: TRBV25-1; CDR3: CASSESGGVHYF; DNA: TGTGCCAGCAGTGAATCGGGGGGGGTACATTACTTC
size: .; D: TRBD1; J: TRBJ2-4; V: TRBV29-1; CDR3: CSVGTGSLGNIQYF; DNA: TGCAGCGTTGGGACAGGCAGTTTAGGAAACATTCAGTACTTC
size: .; D: TRBD1; J: TRBJ1-3; V: TRBV15; CDR3: CATSRDWTGGNTIYF; DNA: TGTGCCACCAGCAGGGACTGGACAGGGGGAAACACCATATATTTT
size: .; D: .; J: TRBJ1-3; V: TRBV27; CDR3: CASSFARSGNTIYF; DNA: TGTGCCAGCAGTTTTGCGAGATCTGGAAACACCATATATTTT
size: .; D: TRBD2; J: TRBJ2-3; V: TRBV7-8; CDR3: CASSFLTGVGGDTQYF; DNA: TGTGCCAGCAGTTTTCTTACGGGAGTGGGGGGGGATACGCAGTATTTT
size: .; D: TRBD1; J: TRBJ1-5; V: TRBV19; CDR3: CASSARSDRINQPQHF; DNA: TGTGCCAGTAGTGCGAGGTCGGACAGGATCAATCAGCCCCAGCATTTT
size: .; D: .; J: TRBJ1-2; V: TRBV12-3/TRBV12-4; CDR3: CASTRGNGYTF; DNA: TGTGCCAGCACTAGAGGGAATGGCTACACCTTC
size: .; D: TRBD2; J: TRBJ2-7; V: TRBV29-1; CDR3: CSVELAGGPPKYEQYF; DNA: TGCAGCGTTGAACTAGCGGGAGGGCCGCCGAAGTACGAGCAGTACTTC
size: .; D: .; J: TRBJ1-5; V: TRBV27; CDR3: CASRGRFSNQPQHF; DNA: TGTGCCAGCAGGGGGCGATTCAGCAATCAGCCCCAGCATTTT
size: .; D: TRBD2; J: TRBJ2-1; V: TRBV18; CDR3: CASSRNIGLAGPSYNEQFF; DNA: TGTGCCAGCTCTCGCAACATCGGCCTAGCGGGGCCATCCTACAATGAGCAGTTCTTC
size: .; D: TRBD1; J: TRBJ1-1; V: TRBV7-8; CDR3: CASSLPGQGALRTTEAFF; DNA: TGTGCCAGCAGCTTACCGGGACAGGGGGCTCTTAGGACTACTGAAGCTTTCTTT
size: .; D: .; J: TRBJ1-2; V: TRBV6-2/TRBV6-3; CDR3: CASCFESFYGYTF; DNA: TGTGCCAGCTGTTTCGAGTCTTTCTATGGCTACACCTTC
size: .; D: .; J: TRBJ1-3; V: TRBV4-2; CDR3: CASSLEPGGSGNTIYF; DNA: TGTGCCAGCAGCCTCGAGCCGGGTGGCTCTGGAAACACCATATATTTT
size: .; D: .; J: TRBJ2-5; V: TRBV21-1; CDR3: CASSKADTGVETQYF; DNA: TGTGCCAGCAGCAAAGCCGACACAGGGGTAGAGACCCAGTACTTC
size: .; D: .; J: TRBJ1-1; V: TRBV7-2; CDR3: CASSPRGTEAFF; DNA: TGTGCCAGCAGCCCTAGAGGGACTGAAGCTTTCTTT
size: .; D: TRBD1; J: TRBJ1-2; V: TRBV5-8; CDR3: CASSHQGVDYGYTF; DNA: TGTGCCAGCAGCCATCAGGGGGTAGACTATGGCTACACCTTC
size: .; D: .; J: TRBJ2-7; V: TRBV30; CDR3: CAWMGGSRSYEQYF; DNA: TGTGCCTGGATGGGTGGGAGCCGCTCCTACGAGCAGTACTTC
size: .; D: TRBD1; J: TRBJ1-1; V: TRBV7-2; CDR3: CASSRQGQSTEAFF; DNA: TGTGCCAGCAGCAGACAGGGTCAGAGCACTGAAGCTTTCTTT
size: .; D: .; J: TRBJ2-7; V: TRBV2; CDR3: CASSHQGDLSEQYF; DNA: TGTGCCAGCAGTCACCAGGGCGACCTTAGCGAGCAGTACTTC
size: .; D: TRBD2; J: TRBJ2-3; V: TRBV4-3; CDR3: CASSQDSGRDTQYF; DNA: TGCGCCAGCAGCCAAGATAGCGGGCGAGATACGCAGTATTTT
size: .; D: TRBD1; J: TRBJ1-1; V: TRBV7-2; CDR3: CASSLRGQAQGEAFF; DNA: TGTGCCAGCAGCCTAAGGGGACAGGCCCAGGGAGAAGCTTTCTTT
size: .; D: .; J: TRBJ1-1; V: TRBV7-2; CDR3: CASSLGTPNTEAFF; DNA: TGTGCCAGCAGCTTGGGGACACCGAACACTGAAGCTTTCTTT
size: .; D: TRBD2; J: TRBJ2-3; V: TRBV6-6; CDR3: CASSRPGTSGGRTDTQYF; DNA: TGTGCCAGCAGTCGGCCCGGGACTAGCGGGGGACGCACAGATACGCAGTATTTT
size: .; D: .; J: TRBJ2-5; V: TRBV30; CDR3: CAWSNTGTQETQYF; DNA: TGTGCCTGGAGTAACACCGGGACTCAAGAGACCCAGTACTTC
size: .; D: TRBD1; J: TRBJ1-5; V: TRBV4-1; CDR3: CASSARTGTYSNQPQHF; DNA: TGCGCCAGCAGCGCCCGGACAGGGACTTATAGCAATCAGCCCCAGCATTTT
size: .; D: TRBD1; J: TRBJ2-7; V: TRBV28; CDR3: CASSIGQARLTYEQYF; DNA: TGTGCCAGCAGTATCGGACAGGCGAGGTTGACCTACGAGCAGTACTTC
size: once; D: TRBD1; J: TRBJ2-1; V: TRBV2; CDR3: CASRGGQGPYNEQFF; DNA: TGTGCCAGCAGGGGGGGACAGGGCCCCTACAATGAGCAGTTCTTC
size: .; D: TRBD2; J: TRBJ2-7; V: TRBV6-2/TRBV6-3; CDR3: CASSSKAVWTSGSYSPGEQYF; DNA: TGTGCCAGCAGCTCCAAAGCGGTATGGACTAGCGGGAGTTACTCTCCTGGCGAGCAGTACTTC
size: .; D: .; J: TRBJ2-7; V: TRBV19; CDR3: CASSIRKSSYEQYF; DNA: TGTGCCAGTAGTATTCGCAAGAGCTCCTACGAGCAGTACTTC
size: .; D: .; J: TRBJ2-5; V: TRBV7-2; CDR3: CASSPTISNTQYF; DNA: TGTGCCAGCAGCCCCACTATTTCAAATACCCAGTACTTC
size: .; D: .; J: TRBJ2-4; V: TRBV5-1; CDR3: CASSLQGNIQYF; DNA: TGCGCCAGCAGCTTGCAGGGAAACATTCAGTACTTC
size: .; D: TRBD1; J: TRBJ1-4; V: TRBV11-2; CDR3: CASSPTGAGSEKLFF; DNA: TGTGCCAGCAGCCCCACAGGGGCTGGGAGTGAAAAACTGTTTTTT
size: .; D: .; J: TRBJ2-2; V: TRBV11-3; CDR3: CASSMDRYTGELFF; DNA: TGTGCCAGCAGCATGGACAGATACACCGGGGAGCTGTTTTTT
size: .; D: TRBD2; J: TRBJ2-3; V: TRBV11-2; CDR3: CASSSLGRTSIQDTQYF; DNA: TGTGCCAGCAGCTCTTTAGGGCGGACTAGTATTCAAGATACGCAGTATTTT
size: .; D: TRBD2; J: TRBJ2-7; V: TRBV10-1; CDR3: CASSESAGAFSYEQYF; DNA: TGCGCCAGCAGTGAGTCAGCGGGAGCGTTCTCCTACGAGCAGTACTTC
size: once; D: TRBD1; J: TRBJ2-6; V: TRBV28; CDR3: CASSAPGQGAPGANVLTF; DNA: TGTGCCAGCAGTGCCCCGGGACAGGGGGCCCCTGGGGCCAACGTCCTGACTTTC
size: .; D: .; J: TRBJ2-3; V: TRBV7-2; CDR3: CASSLTSFFTDTQYF; DNA: TGTGCCAGCAGCCTGACTAGTTTCTTCACAGATACGCAGTATTTT
size: once; D: .; J: TRBJ1-2; V: TRBV7-3; CDR3: CASSQSGLAYTF; DNA: TGTGCCAGCAGCCAATCGGGACTGGCCTACACCTTC
size: .; D: .; J: TRBJ1-1; V: TRBV5-1; CDR3: CASSNSYYEAFF; DNA: TGCGCCAGCAGTAACAGCTATTATGAAGCTTTCTTT
size: many; D: .; J: TRBJ1-2; V: TRBV6-1; CDR3: CASSENEGYTF; DNA: TGTGCCAGCAGTGAGAACGAGGGCTACACCTTC
size: .; D: TRBD2; J: TRBJ2-1; V: TRBV5-1; CDR3: CASSSRLAGLYNEQFF; DNA: TGCGCCAGCAGCTCCCGACTAGCGGGCCTCTACAATGAGCAGTTCTTC
size: .; D: .; J: TRBJ1-1; V: TRBV27; CDR3: CASSKFLEPGTEAFF; DNA: TGTGCCAGCAGTAAATTCTTGGAGCCCGGCACTGAAGCTTTCTTT
size: .; D: TRBD2; J: TRBJ2-3; V: TRBV7-2; CDR3: CASSSSGTLTDTQYF; DNA: TGTGCCAGCAGCTCTAGCGGGACATTAACGGATACGCAGTATTTT
size: .; D: .; J: TRBJ1-2; V: TRBV15; CDR3: CATSSRDKNYGYTF; DNA: TGTGCCACCAGCAGCCGGGACAAGAACTATGGCTACACCTTC
size: .; D: .; J: TRBJ1-2; V: TRBV9; CDR3: CASTSVAINYGYTF; DNA: TGTGCCAGCACCAGCGTAGCGATTAACTATGGCTACACCTTC
size: once; D: TRBD1; J: TRBJ1-2; V: TRBV18; CDR3: CASSPLPGGDYGYTF; DNA: TGTGCCAGCTCACCACTCCCAGGGGGCGACTATGGCTACACCTTC
size: .; D: .; J: TRBJ1-5; V: TRBV6-4; CDR3: CASSGRGARSNQPQHF; DNA: TGTGCCAGCAGTGGGCGGGGGGCGAGGAGCAATCAGCCCCAGCATTTT